A single sample gave rise to the 28 T cell receptor beta chains below, sequenced in a study of T-cell memory formation after mild COVID-19. A single record per CDR3 protein comes from TCRdb applying MiXCR to the 5' RACE reads. The table lists hundreds of thousands of distinct CDR3 sequences, roughly 18% of them singletons. The sample comprised PBMCs or a T cell subset sorted from them (not recorded which). These receptor sequences come from a man aged 18 to 29 who had mild COVID-19 (a few samples of this study predate the infection). Cell type and time point are not known.

The genes are TRBV6-5 and TRBJ2-1, with 7 bases identical to TRBD2. Germline CDR1 and CDR2: MNHEY and SVGAGI. J gave up 0 bases and V 5 bases, and 7 bases lay outside the gene matches. CDR3 length: 16 residues. CDR3 nucleotides: TGTGCCAGCAGTGCGACAGCGGGGAGCTCCTACAATGAGCAGTTCTTC. This codes for CASSATAGSSYNEQFF.

This sequence joins TRBV3-1 and TRBJ2-7; D is ambiguous. Trimming left V 1 base short and J 4 bases short, with 8 bases between. The CDR3 is 13 residues long. Germline V gene data show CDR1 as LGHDT and CDR2 as YNNKEL (reference sequence). The CDR3 DNA is TGTGCCAGCAGCCAAGCGTCGTATTACGAGCAGTACTTC. Amino acids: CASSQASYYEQYF.

This clonotype was detected a few times. The genes are TRBV5-1 and TRBJ2-3; D possibly corresponds to TRBD2 (5 bases). The CDR3 covers 17 residues. CDR1 and CDR2 from the germline V gene are SGHRS and YFSETQ. V lost 1 base, J lost 6 bases, and 21 bases lay in between. CDR3 nucleotides: TGCGCCAGCAGCTTGTTCCCAATTGTGGACTCCGGGGATACGCAGTATTTT. This gives the protein CASSLFPIVDSGDTQYF.

This chain connects TRBV2 to TRBJ2-7; TRBD1 is a possible D gene (6 bases). The V end lost 6 bases, the J end lost 6 bases, and 18 bases lay between the germline ends. The CDR3 runs to 14 residues. The germline V gene encodes CDR1 SNHLY and CDR2 FYNNEI. The CDR3 loop is CASRWSQGLAEQYF. In DNA, the CDR3 is TGTGCCAGCAGGTGGAGTCAGGGGCTAGCCGAGCAGTACTTC.

The chain recombines TRBV20-1 with TRBJ2-7, with D possibly matching TRBD2 (6 bases). This CDR3 is built from 12 residues. The ends were cut back, 3 bases at V and 3 bases at J, with 9 bases in the middle. The germline V gene has CDR1 DFQATT and CDR2 SNEGSKA (reference sequence). The CDR3 here is CSARSGDYEQYF. CDR3 nucleotide sequence: TGCAGTGCTAGGTCGGGAGACTACGAGCAGTACTTC.

The CDR3 nucleotides are TGCAGTGCTAGTAACGGCGCGAACACCGGGGAGCTGTTTTTT. This gives the protein CSASNGANTGELFF. The gene calls are TRBV20-1 and TRBJ2-2; D is unclear. Germline lookup yields CDR1 DFQATT and CDR2 SNEGSKA (reference sequence). The V end lost 3 bases, the J end lost 0 bases, and 8 bases lay between the germline ends. The CDR3 extends over 14 amino acids.

This clonotype has just a few counts. V usage is TRBV7-2 and J usage is TRBJ2-1, with D perhaps matching TRBD1 (5 bases). The CDR3 is 15 amino acids. Trimming pared 5 bases from V and 4 bases from J, leaving 15 bases between. In germline, CDR1 is SGHTA, CDR2 FQGNSA. Written as DNA, the CDR3 is TGTGCCAGCAGCCCCTTCCCGGACATATACAATGAGCAGTTCTTC. Amino acid sequence: CASSPFPDIYNEQFF.

The rearrangement joins TRBV6-1 to TRBJ2-7; maybe TRBD1 (5 bases). This CDR3 region has 14 residues. Germline CDR1 MNHNS, CDR2 SASEGT. V lost 1 base and J lost 1, with 8 bases in between. The chain's CDR3 is CASSEDYRSYEQYV. The CDR3 nucleotides read TGTGCCAGCAGTGAAGATTACAGGTCCTACGAGCAGTACGTC.

This clonotype was detected ten times or more. The rearrangement uses TRBV6-6 and TRBJ1-2; unclear D gene. Germline lookup yields CDR1 MNHNY and CDR2 SVGAGI (reference sequence). V lost 6 bases, J lost 0 bases, and 5 bases lay in between. The CDR3 runs to 12 residues. CDR3 coding DNA: TGTGCCAGCAGCCAGACTAACTATGGCTACACCTTC. Amino acid sequence: CASSQTNYGYTF.

This clonotype was seen many times. The chain has TRBV7-2 and TRBJ2-3; a possible D gene is TRBD2 (5 bases). The CDR3 has 14 amino acids. Germline CDR1 and CDR2: SGHTA and FQGNSA. Trimming left V 5 bases short and J 0 bases short, with 9 bases between. CDR3 bases: TGTGCCAGCAGCCCGGACTCTAGCACAGATACGCAGTATTTT. Translating gives CASSPDSSTDTQYF.

This clonotype was counted only a few times. CDR3 protein: CASSLTGLAGKINEQFF. CDR3 nucleotide sequence: TGTGCCAGCAGCTTAACCGGACTAGCGGGGAAGATCAATGAGCAGTTCTTC. The rearrangement links TRBV7-3 to TRBJ2-1; 12 bases are a match to TRBD2. Germline V gene lookup returns CDR1 SGHTA and CDR2 FQGTGA. This CDR3 contains 17 residues. With V trimmed by 0 bases and J by 6 bases, 6 bases remained unmatched.

The V gene is TRBV5-1, the J gene TRBJ2-3; possibly TRBD1 for D (5 bases). CDR3 length: 14 amino acids. V was shortened by 6 bases and J by 2 bases, with 13 bases between the two germline ends. Germline V gene sequence: CDR1 SGHRS, CDR2 YFSETQ. The CDR3, as DNA: TGCGCCAGCAAGGGGCGGCTGATCACAGATACGCAGTATTTT. This encodes CASKGRLITDTQYF.

This rearrangement joins TRBV7-2 to TRBJ2-5; TRBD2 might be the D (8 bases). The CDR3 is made up of 16 amino acids. Germline-derived CDR1 and CDR2 are SGHTA and FQGNSA. The ends were cut back, 5 bases at V and 4 bases at J, with 20 bases in the middle. CDR3 region: CASSPREGALIETQYF. DNA of the CDR3: TGTGCCAGCAGCCCCCGGGAGGGGGCGCTTATAGAGACCCAGTACTTC.

The chain is built from TRBV5-1 and TRBJ2-7; the D gene is possibly TRBD1 (6 bases). The CDR3 runs to 14 residues. V was shortened by 5 bases and J by 0 bases, with 12 bases between the two germline ends. CDR1 SGHRS and CDR2 YFSETQ come from the germline V gene. The DNA for the CDR3 is TGCGCCAGCAGACAGGGTGACAGCTCCTACGAGCAGTACGTC. Translating gives CASRQGDSSYEQYV.

The table lists this clonotype with many counts. The genes are TRBV4-1 and TRBJ2-3; 12 bases agree with TRBD2. V trimming: 4 bases; J trimming: 1 base; junction bases outside the gene matches: 9. This CDR3 has 18 residues. Germline V gene sequence: CDR1 MGHRA, CDR2 YSYEKL. CDR3 sequence: CASSPKTSGGLRTDTQYF. Written as DNA, the CDR3 is TGCGCCAGCAGCCCGAAGACTAGCGGGGGCCTTCGCACAGATACGCAGTATTTT.

This clonotype was observed a few times. J is TRBJ2-7 and V is TRBV12-3 or TRBV12-4; TRBD2 aligns across 9 bases. The ends lost 6 bases at V and 0 bases at J; junction bases unmatched: 6. This CDR3 comprises 15 residues. As DNA, the CDR3 is TGTGCCAGCAGCCTCAGCGGGGGGACCTCCTACGAGCAGTACTTC. Encoded protein: CASSLSGGTSYEQYF.

This chain links TRBV7-2 with TRBJ2-3, with TRBD2 identical over 7 bases. Germline CDR1 is SGHTA and CDR2 is FQGNSA. The V gene end was trimmed by 4 bases and the J gene end by 8 bases; junction bases not matched to a gene: 6. This CDR3 region has 13 residues. DNA for the CDR3: TGTGCCAGCAGCTCCGGGGGGAAGGGTACGCAGTATTTT. The encoded protein is CASSSGGKGTQYF.

This clonotype has only a few counts. The gene calls are TRBV29-1 and TRBJ1-3; D uncertain. The CDR3 runs 13 residues. V lost 4 bases and J lost 0, with 7 bases in between. Germline CDR1 is SQVTM and CDR2 is ANQGSEA. CDR3 sequence (DNA): TGCAGCGTTGGACACGGCTCTGGAAACACCATATATTTT. Translation gives CSVGHGSGNTIYF.

The rearrangement links TRBV12-5 to TRBJ2-1; D uncertain. V was shortened by 1 base and J by 8 bases, with 12 bases between the two germline ends. Germline CDR1 is LGHNT and CDR2 is FRNRAP. CDR3 length: 14 amino acids. The chain's CDR3 is CASGLGPGFDEQFF. The CDR3 nucleotides are TGTGCTAGTGGTTTGGGGCCAGGTTTCGATGAGCAGTTCTTC.

The V gene is TRBV6-5, the J gene TRBJ1-3, with D hard to call. Deletions cut 8 bases from V and 0 bases from J, with 8 bases between. This CDR3 is 13 amino acids long. Per germline, CDR1 MNHEY and CDR2 SVGAGI. The CDR3 here is CASGSHSGNTIYF. In DNA, the CDR3 is TGTGCCAGCGGCTCACACTCTGGAAACACCATATATTTT.

The gene calls are TRBV5-1 and TRBJ2-5; maybe TRBD2 (6 bases). This CDR3 region has 13 residues. With 4 bases removed from V and 3 bases from J, the gap between germline ends came to 10 bases. Germline assignment: CDR1 SGHRS and CDR2 YFSETQ. The CDR3 bases are TGCGCCAGCAGCGCGGGATTTGAAGAGACCCAGTACTTC. Translation gives CASSAGFEETQYF. The full variable domain, rest sourced from reference TRBV5-1 and TRBJ2-5, is KAGVTQTPRYLIKTRGQQVTLSCSPISGHRSVSWYQQTPGQGLQFLFEYFSETQRNKGNFPGRFSGRQFSNSRSEMNVSTLELGDSALYLCASSAGFEETQYFGPGTRLLVL.

This clonotype was counted a few times. The chain is built from TRBV18 and TRBJ1-1; 9 bases line up with TRBD1. The trim removed 4 bases at V and 1 base at J, leaving 4 bases unmatched. The germline CDR1 and CDR2 sequences are KGHSH and LQKENI. The CDR3 has 15 residues. CDR3 bases: TGTGCCAGCTCACTCGGACAGGGGTCGAACACTGAAGCTTTCTTT. It codes for CASSLGQGSNTEAFF.

The chain couples TRBV15 to TRBJ2-5; tentative D call: TRBD1 (6 bases). V was clipped by 0 bases and J by 2 bases, with 16 bases between them. Germline loops: CDR1 LNHNV, CDR2 YYDKDF (reference sequence). The CDR3 runs 17 residues. The chain's CDR3 is CATSRDLGGQRQETQYF. DNA for the CDR3: TGTGCCACCAGCAGAGATTTAGGCGGACAGAGGCAAGAGACCCAGTACTTC.

This chain uses TRBV29-1 with TRBJ1-1; unclear D gene. The CDR3 runs to 12 residues. V was trimmed by 0 bases and J by 8 bases, leaving 10 bases between them. Per the germline V gene, CDR1 is SQVTM and CDR2 is ANQGSEA. DNA for the CDR3: TGCAGCGTTGAAGATCATCCGGGGGAAGCTTTCTTT. Translated, it gives CSVEDHPGEAFF.

The chain recombines TRBV7-9 with TRBJ2-4, with D possibly TRBD2 on 6 matching bases. V was pared by 5 bases and J by 8 bases, with 16 bases between. CDR1 and CDR2 from the germline V gene are SEHNR and FQNEAQ (reference sequence). The CDR3 sequence is 14 residues long. CDR3 residues: CASSPGAGRHIQYF. The CDR3 coding sequence is TGTGCCAGCAGCCCTGGGGCAGGGAGGCACATTCAGTACTTC.

This clonotype was detected a few times. V gene TRBV6-1 combines with J gene TRBJ2-2; TRBD1 matches 7 bases. This CDR3 spans 16 amino acids. V lost 2 bases to trimming and J lost 5 bases; unmatched junction nucleotides: 8. Germline CDR1 reads MNHNS; CDR2 reads SASEGT. The CDR3 coding sequence is TGTGCCAGCAGTGAACAGAGGGACAGCAGGACCGGGGAGCTGTTTTTT. It codes for CASSEQRDSRTGELFF.

V gene TRBV6-5 combines with J gene TRBJ2-2, with D unresolved. The CDR3 covers 17 residues. From germline, CDR1 is MNHEY and CDR2 SVGAGI. V was trimmed by 5 bases and J by 2 bases, leaving 18 bases between them. The CDR3 nucleotides read TGTGCCAGCAGTCTGGGTCGAAGGGCCTTTAACACCGGGGAGCTGTTTTTT. This gives the protein CASSLGRRAFNTGELFF.

The rearrangement links TRBV7-2 to TRBJ2-6; no definite D call. The CDR3 runs 17 residues. Trimming took off 3 bases at V and 0 bases at J, with 12 bases between the two ends. In germline, CDR1 is SGHTA, CDR2 FQGNSA. The CDR3 loop is CASSFSVGPSGANVLTF. CDR3 bases: TGTGCCAGCAGCTTCAGTGTGGGTCCCTCTGGGGCCAACGTCCTGACTTTC.